A single sample is the source of the 17 T cell receptor beta chains below, sequenced in a study of regulatory T cells in long-lasting Graves disease (dated by TCRdb to 2020 to 2022). Per the publication, the time point label means: newly diagnosed GD, antithyroid drugs for less than 3 months. For both TCR sequencing and RNA sequencing, RNA was extracted from PBMCs using TRIzol. Libraries were constructed by multiplex PCR. The listed sequencing device is Illumina HiSeq 4000. To build TCR beta libraries, CDR3 regions were amplified by Arm-PCR using iRepertoire HTBI primers. TCRdb took the public reads, trimmed them with fastp at Q25, ran MiXCR for clone calling and kept in-frame beta chains. Each CDR3 protein gets just one entry, which takes the most common genes and DNA from the rows behind it. This sample holds under 450,000 distinct CDR3 sequences; roughly 10% were observed only once. The ten biggest clones cover 15% to 20% of the sample.

The sample was also linked to a second study, of T cells in Graves' hyperthyroidism and ophthalmopathy.

This specimen consisted of peripheral blood mononuclear cells (PBMCs), obtained at new diagnosis, from a patient treated with antithyroid drugs. These TCRs come from a woman between 18 and 30 years old with Graves disease. Donor details come from another sample of the same person, matched by shared clones.

This clonotype was detected ten times or more. The chain has TRBV12-3 or TRBV12-4 and TRBJ2-7, with TRBD2 identical over 10 bases. Unmatched junction bases numbered 4, after V lost 0 bases and J lost 5 bases. CDR3 length: 15 amino acids. CDR3 DNA sequence: TGTGCCAGCAGTTTAGCTAGCGGGAGGATCGACGAGCAGTACTTC. Protein product: CASSLASGRIDEQYF.

In this sample, this clonotype turned up many times. The V and J genes are TRBV10-3 and TRBJ1-1, with D hard to call. The CDR3 is made up of 13 amino acids. The V and J ends lost 6 bases and 6 bases respectively, with 14 bases between them. Germline-derived CDR1 and CDR2 are ENHRY and SYGVKD. CDR3 protein: CAIRTQAAAEAFF. DNA of the CDR3: TGTGCCATCAGGACTCAGGCGGCCGCTGAAGCTTTCTTT.

The sample holds many counts of this clonotype. V is TRBV6-2 or TRBV6-3 and J is TRBJ2-5, with a tentative D call TRBD2 (5 bases). The ends were cut back, 8 bases at V and 0 bases at J, with 22 bases in the middle. Looked up from germline, CDR1 is MNHEY and CDR2 is SVGEGT. This CDR3 contains 17 residues. Here the CDR3 DNA reads TGTGCCAGCGAAAATTGGGGAGCGAAACTAGACCAAGAGACCCAGTACTTC. This gives the protein CASENWGAKLDQETQYF.

This clonotype was detected ten times or more. The V gene is TRBV19, the J gene TRBJ2-1, with TRBD1 matching over 7 bases. This CDR3 has 17 amino acids. CDR1 LNHDA and CDR2 SQIVND come from the germline V gene (reference sequence). The V gene end was trimmed by 5 bases and the J gene end by 4 bases; junction bases not matched to a gene: 14. CDR3 sequence (DNA): TGTGCCAGTAGTTTCATCTCACCGGGACAGCCTTACAATGAGCAGTTCTTC. It specifies CASSFISPGQPYNEQFF. Complete variable domain (other parts from reference TRBV19 and TRBJ2-1): DGGITQSPKYLFRKEGQNVTLSCEQNLNHDAMYWYRQDPGQGLRLIYYSQIVNDFQKGDIAEGYSVSREKKESFPLTVTSAQKNPTAFYLCASSFISPGQPYNEQFFGPGTRLTVL.

This clonotype was counted at least ten times. The gene calls are TRBV12-3 or TRBV12-4 and TRBJ2-1; 8 bases line up with TRBD1. The CDR3 spans 14 residues. The V gene end was trimmed by 2 bases and the J gene end by 6 bases; junction bases not matched to a gene: 3. The DNA of the CDR3 is TGTGCCAGCAGTTTATTCACAGGGGGCAATGAGCAGTTCTTC. Encoded protein: CASSLFTGGNEQFF.

This clonotype was found many times. This chain uses TRBV9 with TRBJ2-7; D is unclear. This CDR3 is built from 13 residues. Germline-derived CDR1 and CDR2 are SGDLS and YYNGEE. The ends were cut back, 3 bases at V and 3 bases at J, with 10 bases in the middle. CDR3 sequence reads: CASSDDRIYEQYF. As DNA, the CDR3 is TGTGCCAGCAGCGACGACCGGATCTACGAGCAGTACTTC. The full variable domain, its missing parts supplied by reference TRBV9 and TRBJ2-7, is DSGVTQTPKHLITATGQRVTLRCSPRSGDLSVYWYQQSLDQGLQFLIQYYNGEERAKGNILERFSAQQFPDLHSELNLSSLELGDSALYFCASSDDRIYEQYFGPGTRLTVT.

The chain has TRBV29-1 and TRBJ2-1; D remains ambiguous. V was clipped by 7 bases and J by 7 bases, with 20 bases between them. This CDR3 is 14 amino acids long. Germline assignment: CDR1 SQVTM and CDR2 ANQGSEA. The DNA of the CDR3 is TGCAGCGCTGGCCGGAAGTGGTCAATTAATGAGCAGTTCTTC. It yields the protein CSAGRKWSINEQFF.

In this sample, this clonotype turned up once. The genes are TRBV6-2 or TRBV6-3 and TRBJ2-1, with D possibly being TRBD1 or TRBD2 (5 bases each). CDR1 and CDR2 (germline): MNHEY, SVGEGT. The CDR3 extends over 11 amino acids. Trimming removed 6 bases from V and 12 bases from J, with 12 bases in between. CDR3 DNA sequence: TGTGCCAGCAGCCGGGGCATGGTGCAGTTCTTC. It specifies CASSRGMVQFF.

This clonotype was observed at least ten times. J is TRBJ1-4 and V is TRBV9; D is undetermined. The germline V gene encodes CDR1 SGDLS and CDR2 YYNGEE. This CDR3 has 18 amino acids. V was clipped by 4 bases and J by 0 bases, with 19 bases between them. CDR3 protein: CASSPQRAIKPTNEKLFF. For the CDR3, the DNA is TGTGCCAGCAGCCCGCAGAGGGCAATCAAACCAACTAATGAAAAACTGTTTTTT. Drawing the rest from reference TRBV9 and TRBJ1-4, the complete variable domain is DSGVTQTPKHLITATGQRVTLRCSPRSGDLSVYWYQQSLDQGLQFLIQYYNGEERAKGNILERFSAQQFPDLHSELNLSSLELGDSALYFCASSPQRAIKPTNEKLFFGSGTQLSVL.

The table lists this clonotype with many counts. The gene calls are TRBV6-2 or TRBV6-3 and TRBJ2-2, with 7 bases aligning to TRBD1. The trim removed 7 bases at V and 3 bases at J, leaving 8 bases unmatched. The CDR3 loop spans 15 amino acids. Germline CDR1 reads MNHEY; CDR2 reads SVGEGT. DNA for the CDR3: TGTGCCAGCACTAATGACAGGGCTGACACCGGGGAGCTGTTTTTT. It encodes CASTNDRADTGELFF.

This clonotype was recorded many times. The rearrangement links TRBV28 to TRBJ2-1; D is undetermined. The V end was cut by 5 bases, the J end by 5 bases, with 19 bases between. The CDR3 totals 16 residues. Germline loops: CDR1 MDHEN, CDR2 SYDVKM. CDR3 nucleotides: TGTGCCAGCAGTCCCCACAACCCCCACAAAAACAATGAGCAGTTCTTC. Its translation: CASSPHNPHKNNEQFF. Full variable domain (remainder filled in from reference TRBV28 and TRBJ2-1): DVKVTQSSRYLVKRTGEKVFLECVQDMDHENMFWYRQDPGLGLRLIYFSYDVKMKEKGDIPEGYSVSREKKERFSLILESASTNQTSMYLCASSPHNPHKNNEQFFGPGTRLTVL.

This clonotype appeared many times. The chain combines TRBV27 with TRBJ1-1; 10 nucleotides line up with TRBD1. Germline CDR1 MNHEY, CDR2 SMNVEV (reference sequence). The CDR3 covers 13 residues. The trim removed 8 bases at V and 3 bases at J, leaving 3 bases unmatched. For the CDR3, the DNA is TGTGCCAGCTGGACAGGGGGATACACTGAAGCTTTCTTT. Amino acid sequence: CASWTGGYTEAFF.

This clonotype showed up many times. The V call is TRBV6-1, the J call TRBJ1-1; 7 bases fit TRBD1. CDR1 MNHNS and CDR2 SASEGT come from the germline V gene. This CDR3 is 15 amino acids long. Unmatched junction bases numbered 9, after V lost 6 bases and J lost 2 bases. DNA for the CDR3: TGTGCCAGCAGCATGGGACAGAGAAGTAACACTGAAGCTTTCTTT. Translated: CASSMGQRSNTEAFF.

Details on this clonotype: A read error may explain this, as a much larger clone is one base away. In DNA form, the CDR3 reads TGTGCCAGCATCTTAACCAGCGGGAGTCTATCCGAGCAGTACTTC. It specifies CASILTSGSLSEQYF. The chain couples TRBV7-3 to TRBJ2-7; TRBD2 agrees at 8 bases. This CDR3 is built from 15 residues. Germline CDR1 and CDR2: SGHTA and FQGTGA. Drawing the rest from reference TRBV7-3 and TRBJ2-7, the complete variable domain is GAGVSQTPSNKVTEKGKYVELRCDPISGHTALYWYRQSLGQGPEFLIYFQGTGAADDSGLPNDRFFAVRPEGSVSTLKIQRTERGDSAVYLCASILTSGSLSEQYFGPGTRLTVT.

This clonotype was observed at least ten times. This sequence joins TRBV7-8 and TRBJ2-5; D may correspond to TRBD1 or TRBD2 (5 bases each). CDR1 SGHVS and CDR2 FQNEAQ come from the germline V gene. This CDR3 has 15 residues. Trimming pared 5 bases from V and 2 bases from J, leaving 15 bases between. The CDR3 here is CASSPHLGVQETQYF. Written as DNA, the CDR3 is TGTGCCAGCAGCCCCCATCTGGGGGTACAAGAGACCCAGTACTTC.

This clonotype was counted many times. J is TRBJ2-7 and V is TRBV12-3 or TRBV12-4; D gene uncertain. Trimming removed 2 bases from V and 4 bases from J, with 15 bases in between. The CDR3 extends over 15 amino acids. The CDR3 sequence: CASSLLFSAIYEQYF. The CDR3 DNA reads as TGTGCCAGCAGTTTATTGTTCTCAGCGATATACGAGCAGTACTTC.

This clonotype was seen repeatedly, ten times or more. V usage is TRBV6-1 and J usage is TRBJ2-7; 10 bases line up with TRBD1. The V and J ends lost 4 bases and 2 bases, in that order; junction bases with no gene match: 8. Germline V gene lookup returns CDR1 MNHNS and CDR2 SASEGT. The CDR3 loop spans 16 amino acids. The CDR3 bases are TGTGCCAGCAGTGCCGCCTGGACAGGGGGTCCCTACGAGCAGTACGTC. Amino acids: CASSAAWTGGPYEQYV.